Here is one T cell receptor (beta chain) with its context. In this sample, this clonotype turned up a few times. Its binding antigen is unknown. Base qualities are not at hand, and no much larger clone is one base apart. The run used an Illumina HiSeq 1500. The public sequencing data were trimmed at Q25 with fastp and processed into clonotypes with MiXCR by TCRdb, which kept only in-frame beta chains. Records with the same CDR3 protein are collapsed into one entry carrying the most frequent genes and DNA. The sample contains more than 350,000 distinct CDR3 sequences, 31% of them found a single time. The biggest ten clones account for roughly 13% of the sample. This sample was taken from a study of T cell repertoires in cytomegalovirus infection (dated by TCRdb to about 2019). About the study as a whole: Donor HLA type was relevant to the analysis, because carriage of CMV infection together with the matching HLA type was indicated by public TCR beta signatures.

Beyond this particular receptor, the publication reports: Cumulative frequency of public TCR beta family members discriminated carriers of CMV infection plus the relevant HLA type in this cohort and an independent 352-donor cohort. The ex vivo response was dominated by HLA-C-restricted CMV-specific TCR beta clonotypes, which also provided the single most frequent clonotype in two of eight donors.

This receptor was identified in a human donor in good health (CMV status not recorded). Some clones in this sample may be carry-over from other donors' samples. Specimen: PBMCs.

DNA sequence: TGCGCCAGCAGCCAAGGGGGAATTGTAACTAATGAAAAACTGTTTTTT. It translates as CASSQGGIVTNEKLFF. The receptor chain draws on TRBV4-1 and TRBJ1-4; the D gene lacks a confident call. The trim is 1 base for V and 1 base for J, with a gap of 10 bases between the germline ends. There are 16 amino acids in the CDR3, from cysteine to phenylalanine inclusive. The kept DNA is CDR3 alone, 48 bases in frame from the first base. The germline V gene provides CDR1 MGHRA and CDR2 YSYEKL.